Listed here is a single T cell receptor (beta chain). Its antigen is currently not known. Base quality data are lacking; no much larger clone is found one base away. Measured from the cysteine to the phenylalanine, the CDR3 is 14 residues long. This entry keeps only the CDR3 DNA: 42 bases, framed from base 1. The germline V gene encodes CDR1 MNHEY and CDR2 SVGAGI. Ends trimmed: V by 5 bases, J by 1 base; bases unmatched to a gene: 4. The library was produced with the immunoSEQ multiplex PCR assay. For the multiplex PCR, a mixture combining 60 forward primers for TCR Vbeta segments and 13 reverse primers for TCR Jbeta segments was used. The CDR3 region of rearranged TCR beta genes was amplified from genomic DNA with a multiplex PCR assay. The Illumina HiSeq System was used to sequence the amplified TCR beta libraries as 87-base-pair reads. Under the source paper's analysis protocol: A later analysis tallied around 87 million unique TCR beta chains across the 550 to 850 repertoires, and about 10 million of those chains were shared by two or more donors. Raw reads were error-corrected and collapsed into unique sequences by a nearest-neighbor algorithm in which closely related sequences were merged to remove PCR and sequencing errors. CDR3 sequences were aligned to IMGT reference sequences to assign V, D and J gene segments. Each retained sequence needed at least a six-nucleotide match to both a V gene segment and a J gene segment. A rearrangement counted as productive if the CDR3 had no stop codons and remained in frame with V and J, and every other rearrangement counted as non-productive. Following IMGT convention, CDR3 was defined as the stretch from the second conserved V-encoded cysteine to the conserved J-encoded phenylalanine. Sequences without an unambiguous match to a single V gene segment were excluded from the earlier analysis of 450 to 750 of the donors. An earlier analysis of 587 of the donors called V segments functional above 56.7% productive rearrangements and segregating when the between-donor standard deviation exceeded 5%. To diagnose cytomegalovirus status from the catalog of TCR beta chain sequences, a statistical classification framework was built. In a later analysis, V and J genes were assigned by comparing TCR nucleotide sequences against IMGT/GENE-DB human TR gene sequences. A later analysis assigned CDR3 sequences and most-parsimonious VDJ recombination scenarios with the TCRdist pipeline. In a later analysis, each TCR beta chain was defined by its CDR3 amino acid sequence together with its V-gene family, and reads lacking a unique V-gene family were excluded. To address suspected cross-contamination and a sequencing artifact, a later analysis removed roughly 580 highly shared, low-generation-probability nucleotide sequences. In a later analysis, a clonal expansion index for each public chain was calculated from normalized within-repertoire ranks of inferred template counts. A later analysis computed generation probabilities with a VDJ recombination model fitted to out-of-frame rearrangements, and checked the results against IGoR. In a later analysis, TCR-TCR, TCR-HLA and TCR-CMV co-occurrence was scored with hypergeometric tests, and a repertoire-size bias correction was applied to TCR pairs. In a later analysis, false discovery rates were estimated by permuting HLA or CMV assignments 20 times. In a later analysis, co-occurring TCRs were grouped using DBSCAN, and TCRdist sequence similarity was added for clustering within HLA-allele-positive subsets. Co-occurrence clustering excluded repertoires with fewer than 30,000 or more than 120,000 public chains, plus five with anomalous nucleotide sharing. The source is immuneACCESS, and TCRdb retained only in-frame sequences with V and J called. Part of the clones is not carried over; for the studies checked, unresolved V genes explain less than half of this, and the remainder is unexplained. That table gives V, J and clone size, and the DNA gave D and trimming. This sample has around 99,000 clones in its table, and around three quarters of those were observed once. Roughly 8.2% of the sample goes to the ten largest clones.

These data originate in a study of cytomegalovirus exposure and HLA in healthy donors (dated by TCRdb to 2015 to 2018). Context from the whole study: An earlier analysis of 587 of the donors reported 276 Gb of sequence data and around 110 million unique TCR beta sequences obtained from approximately 180 million T cells. An early release covering roughly 640 HLA-typed donors comprised about 300 gigabases of sequencing data and about 90 million unique TCR sequences. Among the roughly 400 genotyped donors, more than 70% belonged to the genetic ancestry cluster associated with self-reported Caucasian donors. The study aimed to test whether signatures of past pathogen exposure could be identified by cataloging public T cell receptors. The T cell repertoires of about 700 subjects were profiled by immunosequencing and related to cytomegalovirus serostatus. Besides the first cohort of some 670 subjects, a separate validation cohort made up of 120 different subjects was used. The study combined high-throughput TCR immunosequencing, statistical association of individual TCRs with disease status, and machine learning to predict cytomegalovirus infection status. In a later analysis, previously published TCR beta repertoires from roughly 710 donors were re-analyzed and high-resolution HLA genotyping was added so that TCR occurrence patterns could be studied. Rather than using new phenotypic data, the later analysis identified candidate immune exposures from TCR beta sequences and from how often those sequences occurred across donors. In an earlier analysis of 587 of the donors, high-throughput TCR beta sequencing was used to judge whether each TCR beta V gene segment behaved as functional or pseudogenic. Donor age, sex, ethnicity and CMV serostatus were compiled together with the repertoire data. A later genetic analysis used genome-wide SNP genotypes for about 55% of the 666 donors, treating that subset as a discovery cohort. All discovery cohort repertoires had been generated on a single sequencing platform. Both class I and class II loci were covered by HLA typing, at four-digit resolution. The number of typed donors differed by locus: about 620-630 for A, B, C, DRB1 and DQB1; 500 to 550 for DQA1; fewer than 610 for DPA1; and roughly 470 for DPB1. A few DR-DQ haplotypes were treated as single units for association and clustering because of strong linkage in the cohort. On average, roughly 250,000 unique TCR beta nucleotide sequences were sequenced per donor among 398 genotyped donors of the cohort, with roughly 18% of those sequences being non-productive.

The cohort comprised 550 to 700 healthy bone marrow donors. All cohort members were sampled while nominally healthy, although unrecorded immune exposures were likely present. The donor tested CMV seropositive and was one of the 289 seropositive cohort members. A peripheral blood sample was provided by each donor, and peripheral blood mononuclear cells were used for TCR beta sequencing. Genomic DNA was extracted from the blood cell samples with the Qiagen DNeasy Blood Extraction Kit. Paper-wide results and their limitations: A further reported finding was that TCR beta sequences accurately predicted the HLA-A and HLA-B alleles for most subjects in the first cohort. The study gave a list of about 160 TCR beta chains associated with cytomegalovirus. Compared with equally common non-associated chains, HLA-associated TCR beta chains in a later analysis were more clonally expanded and had lower generation probabilities. Because the 87-base-pair reads could not distinguish some IMGT-functional V segments, including TRBV6-2 and TRBV6-3, those segments were excluded. A cluster of highly shared sequence variants was judged likely to be a technical artifact of the sequencing pipeline. According to a later analysis, parvovirus B19, influenza, CMV and Epstein-Barr virus appeared linked to several top co-occurrence clusters. For the cohort, immune exposure information was limited to CMV serostatus. According to a later analysis, most CMV-associated TCR beta chains appeared to be HLA-restricted, and the HLA associations seemed to be driven largely by CMV exposure. This cohort had only TCR beta chains sequenced, and the lack of alpha or paired-chain data limited which features could be detected. Linkage disequilibrium might explain the correlated functional status among segregating V segments, but an unknown experimental factor could not be excluded. Sequencing depth was assumed to be roughly uniform across donors in the presence/absence analyses, though that assumption may not hold. In a later analysis, the rate of TCR association differed among HLA loci, with DRB1 alleles having the most associated TCRs and HLA-C alleles having the fewest. Specific HLA alleles were associated with 15,000 to 20,000 TCR beta sequences at a false discovery rate of 0.05 in a later analysis. The classifier was reported to diagnose cytomegalovirus status with high specificity and sensitivity in both the original and validation cohorts. Most TCR sequences were seen in very few donors, while some public TCRs were found in many individuals. The authors suggested that the approach could potentially be extended to other disease states and immunological phenotypes. Because counts were too low, approximately 18 rarely observed V segments, including chromosome 9 orphons, were excluded from the earlier analysis of fewer than 650 of the donors. An association between a missense DCLRE1C variant and V-gene and J-gene trimming of TCR beta chains was found in a later genetic analysis and replicated in an independent cohort. According to a later genetic analysis, donors in an Asian-associated ancestry cluster had fewer N-insertions in productive TCRs than the approximately 710-donor mean. When HLA alleles, especially DR and DQ, strongly co-occurred, attributing TCR associations to individual alleles was difficult. HLA typing was unavailable for some donors at each locus, so association tests used only the typed subset. In an earlier analysis of about 600 of the donors, most TCR beta V segments appeared in productive rearrangements about 87% or about 30% of the time, broadly matching IMGT annotations. A few of the identified cytomegalovirus-associated TCR beta chains were confirmed in vitro to be specific for cytomegalovirus antigens.

Recombination linked TRBV6-5 to TRBJ1-1, with 7 bases matching TRBD1. The TCR was taken from a woman between 45 and 65 years old in good health and CMV-seropositive. The sample comprised PBMCs. CDR3 protein: CASSTHRGNTEAFF. The sequenced DNA is TGTGCCAGCAGTACCCACAGGGGGAACACTGAAGCTTTCTTT.